A single sample is the source of the 22 T cell receptor beta chains below, sequenced in a study of blood T cells in healthy people across ages. Primers used in a second PCR of roughly 6 to 11 cycles were a sample-barcoded 5' primer and a J-beta primer mix. TCRdb re-analysed the 5' RACE reads in MiXCR, keeping a single row per CDR3 protein. The data contain roughly 1,300,000 distinct CDR3 sequences, 59% of them singletons. Sequencing was done on a sample of blood. Source of these receptors: a man aged 18 to 30 in good health.

This clonotype appeared once. As DNA, the CDR3 is TGCAGTGCTAGGGATCGACAGGGGGCGCCTAACATTCAGTACTTC. It is translated as CSARDRQGAPNIQYF. J is TRBJ2-4 and V is TRBV20-1, with 10 nucleotides matching TRBD1. CDR1 is DFQATT and CDR2 is SNEGSKA in the germline V gene (reference sequence). The CDR3 is made up of 15 amino acids. V trimming: 3 bases; J trimming: 7 bases; junction bases outside the gene matches: 9.

Only a few counts were recorded for this clonotype. The chain recombines TRBV4-1 with TRBJ2-1; 9 nucleotides match TRBD2. The J segment lost 9 bases and the V segment lost 2 bases, leaving 5 bases of the junction unmatched. The germline gives CDR1 MGHRA, CDR2 YSYEKL. The CDR3 runs 14 residues. CDR3 nucleotides: TGCGCCAGCAGCCAAACGGGACTAGCAAGTGAGCAGTTCTTC. Encoded protein: CASSQTGLASEQFF.

A note on this clonotype: One end of the junction does not line up with germline, which may come from a read error. The chain has TRBV15 and TRBJ2-1; the D is unclear. The CDR3 is 14 amino acids. Germline CDR1 reads LNHNV; CDR2 reads YYDKDF (reference sequence). Written as DNA, the CDR3 is TGTGTCACCAGCAGAGTAATACCGGACAATGAGCAGTTCTTC. Translated: CVTSRVIPDNEQFF.

The chain couples TRBV10-3 to TRBJ2-1; D ambiguous. V was trimmed by 3 bases and J by 4 bases, leaving 7 bases between them. CDR3 length: 13 amino acids. Germline V lookup: CDR1 ENHRY, CDR2 SYGVKD. CDR3 in DNA: TGTGCCATCAGTGAATGGGGATACAATGAGCAGTTCTTC. It specifies CAISEWGYNEQFF.

The V gene is TRBV27, the J gene TRBJ2-1; 9 nucleotides match TRBD1. After removal of 0 bases from V and 4 bases from J, the junction contained 7 bases not matched to a gene. Germline V gene sequence: CDR1 MNHEY, CDR2 SMNVEV (reference sequence). The CDR3 has 17 amino acids. CDR3 region: CASSLSAGTGTYNEQFF. CDR3 nucleotide sequence: TGTGCCAGCAGTTTATCGGCCGGGACAGGGACTTACAATGAGCAGTTCTTC.

This chain links TRBV10-1 with TRBJ2-2; possible D gene TRBD2, 5 bases. Germline assignment: CDR1 WNHNN and CDR2 SYGVQD (reference sequence). The CDR3 runs 15 residues. Between the trimmed V and J ends, which lost 2 bases and 2 bases, there was a span of 9 bases. The CDR3: CASSETGINTGELFF. CDR3 bases: TGCGCCAGCAGTGAGACCGGGATAAACACCGGGGAGCTGTTTTTT.

The V call is TRBV5-1, the J call TRBJ2-3, with D perhaps matching TRBD2 (6 bases). V was pared by 3 bases and J by 6 bases, with 14 bases between. Germline CDR1 reads SGHRS; CDR2 reads YFSETQ. This CDR3 is 14 amino acids long. Here the CDR3 DNA reads TGCGCCAGCAGCTCAGGACTACTGGGTGATACGCAGTATTTT. It encodes CASSSGLLGDTQYF.

The CDR3 here is CASKAGEEPDTQYF. CDR3 nucleotide sequence: TGTGCCAGCAAGGCGGGGGAAGAGCCAGATACGCAGTATTTT. The gene calls are TRBV2 and TRBJ2-3; 7 positions match TRBD2. The V segment lost 7 bases and the J segment 4 bases; nucleotides outside the gene matches: 8. The CDR3 loop spans 14 amino acids. The germline V gene encodes CDR1 SNHLY and CDR2 FYNNEI.

The chain is built from TRBV10-3 and TRBJ2-7; TRBD2 might be the D (6 bases). CDR3 length: 17 residues. Between the trimmed V and J ends, which lost 0 bases and 2 bases, there was a span of 17 bases. Germline lookup yields CDR1 ENHRY and CDR2 SYGVKD. CDR3 sequence: CAISESGAAGPTYEQYF. The CDR3, as DNA: TGTGCCATCAGTGAGTCTGGAGCGGCGGGGCCTACCTACGAGCAGTACTTC.

Of note for this clonotype: A read error is possible here, since a much larger clone lies one base away. CDR3 loop: CVSSLSRNHNSPLHF. The CDR3 bases are TGTGTCAGCAGCTTATCCAGGAACCATAATTCACCCCTCCACTTT. V usage is TRBV7-9 and J usage is TRBJ1-6; D gene uncertain. Germline-derived CDR1 and CDR2 are SEHNR and FQNEAQ (reference sequence). The CDR3 covers 15 residues.

This chain uses TRBV7-9 with TRBJ2-5; 8 nucleotides align to TRBD2. The end of the DNA fits TRBJ2-7 better, so the J call may be wrong. CDR1 and CDR2 from the germline V gene are SEHNR and FQNEAQ (reference sequence). The CDR3 covers 15 residues. The CDR3 DNA reads TGTGCCAGCAGCTTCTCCGGGACTAGACACTACGAGCAGTACTTC. It specifies CASSFSGTRHYEQYF.

This chain joins TRBV7-6 and TRBJ1-6; 12 bases align to TRBD1. This CDR3 contains 21 residues. Trimming removed 2 bases from V and 0 bases from J; junction bases left unmatched: 11. Germline V CDR1 and CDR2: SGHVS, FNYEAQ. For the CDR3, the DNA is TGTGCCAGCAGCTTAATCGGGGACAGGGGGCCCGAGAGCTCCTATAATTCACCCCTCCACTTT. Its translation: CASSLIGDRGPESSYNSPLHF.

This clonotype has more than one count but fewer than ten. This chain uses TRBV20-1 with TRBJ2-3, with D possibly TRBD2 on 6 matching bases. CDR1 DFQATT and CDR2 SNEGSKA come from the germline V gene (reference sequence). The CDR3 extends over 13 amino acids. The V and J ends lost 6 bases and 0 bases respectively, with 10 bases between them. CDR3 DNA: TGCAGTGCAAGCGGGCCCAGCACAGATACGCAGTATTTT. It encodes CSASGPSTDTQYF.

The chain links TRBV5-1 to TRBJ2-7, with 8 bases fitting TRBD1. With V trimmed by 7 bases and J by 2 bases, 5 bases remained unmatched. Germline loops: CDR1 SGHRS, CDR2 YFSETQ. The CDR3 length is 13 residues. This CDR3 reads CASRTGSAYEQYF. CDR3 in DNA: TGCGCCAGCCGGACAGGGTCCGCCTACGAGCAGTACTTC.

This clonotype was observed a handful of times. This chain links TRBV7-9 with TRBJ2-5; D perhaps matches TRBD1 (6 bases). In germline, CDR1 is SEHNR, CDR2 FQNEAQ (reference sequence). With 4 bases removed from V and 5 bases from J, the gap between germline ends came to 17 bases. The CDR3 sequence is 15 residues long. CDR3 residues: CASSSETGLGETQYF. CDR3 in DNA: TGTGCCAGCAGCTCCGAGACAGGCCTCGGCGAGACCCAGTACTTC.

J is TRBJ2-1 and V is TRBV7-8, with D possibly matching TRBD2 (6 bases). Germline V gene lookup returns CDR1 SGHVS and CDR2 FQNEAQ. The CDR3 totals 16 residues. The V end lost 5 bases, the J end lost 6 bases, and 20 bases lay between the germline ends. The CDR3 sequence is CASSHGRGNGGNEQFF. The CDR3 DNA reads as TGTGCCAGCAGCCACGGCCGGGGGAATGGGGGCAATGAGCAGTTCTTC.

This clonotype was counted between two and nine times. This chain connects TRBV27 to TRBJ1-1, with D perhaps matching TRBD1 (6 bases). This CDR3 is 14 amino acids long. CDR1 and CDR2 (germline): MNHEY, SMNVEV (reference sequence). Trimming took 4 bases from V and 0 from J, leaving 9 bases between them. CDR3 residues: CASSSGVMNTEAFF. The CDR3 nucleotides are TGTGCCAGCAGTTCAGGGGTGATGAACACTGAAGCTTTCTTT.

This rearrangement joins TRBV7-8 to TRBJ1-5; 7 bases are a match to TRBD1. CDR1 is SGHVS, CDR2 FQNEAQ, per germline. This CDR3 comprises 15 residues. The V gene end was trimmed by 5 bases and the J gene end by 3 bases; junction bases not matched to a gene: 7. CDR3: CASSPRQGTNQPQHF. DNA for the CDR3: TGTGCCAGCAGCCCCAGACAGGGAACCAATCAGCCCCAGCATTTT.

The chain has TRBV4-2 and TRBJ2-3; D not certain. V was clipped by 1 base and J by 0 bases, with 11 bases between them. This CDR3 is 16 amino acids long. Germline CDR1 and CDR2: LGHNA and YNFKEQ. The CDR3 bases are TGTGCCAGCAGCCAAGGCCCTCTTCTCAGCACAGATACGCAGTATTTT. This gives the protein CASSQGPLLSTDTQYF.

V and J are TRBV7-9 and TRBJ1-6; D is ambiguous. This CDR3 contains 14 residues. CDR1 is SEHNR, CDR2 FQNEAQ, per germline (reference sequence). Trimming pared 1 base from V and 8 bases from J, leaving 9 bases between. The CDR3 spells CASSLGPKHSPLHF. The CDR3 DNA sequence: TGTGCCAGCAGCTTAGGTCCCAAACATTCACCCCTCCACTTT. Supplemented by reference TRBV7-9 and TRBJ1-6, the full variable domain reads DTGVSQNPRHKITKRGQNVTFRCDPISEHNRLYWYRQTLGQGPEFLTYFQNEAQLEKSRLLSDRFSAERPKGSFSTLEIQRTEQGDSAMYLCASSLGPKHSPLHFGNGTRLTVT.

The V and J genes are TRBV6-5 and TRBJ1-1; D is uncertain. Germline V lookup: CDR1 MNHEY, CDR2 SVGAGI. Trimming removed 3 bases from V and 4 bases from J, with 12 bases in between. The CDR3 has 14 residues. DNA of the CDR3: TGTGCCAGCAGTTATGGTACCACTATCACTGAAGCTTTCTTT. Translated, it gives CASSYGTTITEAFF.

This clonotype was picked up one time. The gene calls are TRBV12-3 or TRBV12-4 and TRBJ1-2; no clear D. Trimming shortened V by 7 bases and J by 11 bases, and 14 bases separated the two germline ends. The CDR3 contains 11 residues. In DNA form, the CDR3 reads TGTGCCAGCACCTTGGGTGGGGTGTACACCTTC. Translated: CASTLGGVYTF.